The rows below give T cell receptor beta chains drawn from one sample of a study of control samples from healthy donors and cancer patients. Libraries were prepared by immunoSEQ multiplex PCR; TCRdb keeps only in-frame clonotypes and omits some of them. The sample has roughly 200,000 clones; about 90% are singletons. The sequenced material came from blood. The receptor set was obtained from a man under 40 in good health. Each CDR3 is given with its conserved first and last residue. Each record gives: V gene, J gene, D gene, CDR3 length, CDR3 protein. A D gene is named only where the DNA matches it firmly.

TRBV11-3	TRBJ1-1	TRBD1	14	CASSMTGGNTEAFF
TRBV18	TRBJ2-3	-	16	CASSSRLTVGTDTQYF
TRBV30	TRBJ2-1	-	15	CAWRGSSYSYNEQFF
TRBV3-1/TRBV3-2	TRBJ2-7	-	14	CASSQDDRSYEQYF
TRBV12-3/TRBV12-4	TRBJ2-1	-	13	CASSLRVDNEQFF
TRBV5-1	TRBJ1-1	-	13	CASSLGGSTEAFF
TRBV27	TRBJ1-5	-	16	CASSLGTYRGNQPQHF
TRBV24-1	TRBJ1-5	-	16	CATSDAGTTSNQPQHF
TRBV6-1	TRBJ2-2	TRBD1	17	CASSEFGQGIDTGELFF
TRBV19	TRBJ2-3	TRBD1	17	CASSIAGTGGFTDTQYF
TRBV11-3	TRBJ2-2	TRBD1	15	CASSSKGADGGELFF
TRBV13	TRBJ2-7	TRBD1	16	CASSLWSGTGGYEQYF
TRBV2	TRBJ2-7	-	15	CASNRREVGFGEQYF
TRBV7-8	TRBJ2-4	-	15	CASSSGLPAKNIQYF
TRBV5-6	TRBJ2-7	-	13	CASSLGHTGEQYF
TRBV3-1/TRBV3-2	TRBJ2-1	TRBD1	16	CASSFRPGQGYNEQFF
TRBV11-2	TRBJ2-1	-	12	CASSPTSNEQFF
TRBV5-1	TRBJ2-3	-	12	CASSRGEDTQYF
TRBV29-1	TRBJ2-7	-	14	CSAQGGRGKGEQYF
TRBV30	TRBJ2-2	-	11	CAWGDIGELFF
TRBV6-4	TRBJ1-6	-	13	CASSDSPESPLHF
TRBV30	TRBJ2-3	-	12	CAWTPLADTQYF
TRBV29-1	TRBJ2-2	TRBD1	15	CSVSSGQGAAGELFF
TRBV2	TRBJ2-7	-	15	CVKAIRTDRTYEQYF
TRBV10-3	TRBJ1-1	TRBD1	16	CAISEGRGTLGTEAFF
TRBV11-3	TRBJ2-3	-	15	CASSLSRTSTDTQYF
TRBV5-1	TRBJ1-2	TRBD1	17	CASSLEAGGASNYGYTF
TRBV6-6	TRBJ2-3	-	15	CASSYTAGFTDTQYF
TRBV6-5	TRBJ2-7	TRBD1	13	CASGQGGSYEQYF
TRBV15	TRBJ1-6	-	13	CATSRPTVSPLHF
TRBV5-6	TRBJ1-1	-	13	CASTLPPNTEAFF
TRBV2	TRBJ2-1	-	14	CASRGRLLYNEQFF
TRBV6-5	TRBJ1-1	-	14	CASRIQGENTEAFF
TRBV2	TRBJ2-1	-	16	CASSSLFWGGGNEQFF
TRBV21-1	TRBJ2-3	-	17	CASSRDFDGPWTDTQYF
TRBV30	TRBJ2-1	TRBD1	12	CAWSPGGHEQFF
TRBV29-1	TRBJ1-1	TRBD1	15	CSVDRRQGSNTEAFF
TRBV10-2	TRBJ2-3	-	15	CASSENGEFTDTQYF
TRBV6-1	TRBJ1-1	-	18	CASSEATPGMWGDTEAFF
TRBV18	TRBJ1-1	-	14	CASSGGARNTEAFF
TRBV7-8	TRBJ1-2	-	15	CASSLEGAAIYGYTF
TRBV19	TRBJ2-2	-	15	CATTNDGGGPGKLFF
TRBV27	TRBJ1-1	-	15	CASSLNGGMNTEAFF
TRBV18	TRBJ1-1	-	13	CASSQAGASEAFF
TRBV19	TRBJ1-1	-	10	CASSRGTAFF
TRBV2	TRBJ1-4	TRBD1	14	CASGGQGAWEKLFF
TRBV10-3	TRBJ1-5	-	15	CAISESVYSNQPQHF
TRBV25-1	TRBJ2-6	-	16	CASSESLNPGANVLTF
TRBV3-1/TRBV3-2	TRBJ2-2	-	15	CASSQEGLNTGELFF
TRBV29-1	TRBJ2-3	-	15	CSVRRGGAQTDTQYF
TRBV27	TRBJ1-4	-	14	CASSFWGANEKLFF
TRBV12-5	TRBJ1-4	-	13	CASGLAVREKLFF
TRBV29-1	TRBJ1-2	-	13	CSVVQGLDYGYTF
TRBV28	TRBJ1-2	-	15	CASSSPSRGGSGYTF